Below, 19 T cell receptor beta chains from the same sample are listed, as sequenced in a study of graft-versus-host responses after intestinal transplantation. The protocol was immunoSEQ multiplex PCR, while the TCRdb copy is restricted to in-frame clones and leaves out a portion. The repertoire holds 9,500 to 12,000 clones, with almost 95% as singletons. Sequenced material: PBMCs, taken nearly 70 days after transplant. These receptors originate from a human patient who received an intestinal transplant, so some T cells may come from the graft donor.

CDR3 region: CASSLGGVSYNEQFF. The CDR3 DNA sequence: TGTGCCAGCAGCTTAGGCGGGGTATCCTACAATGAGCAGTTCTTC. The J gene is TRBJ2-1, the V gene TRBV11-2, with TRBD2 as a possible D gene (6 bases). Per the germline V gene, CDR1 is SGHAT and CDR2 is FQNNGV. Trimming stripped 1 base from V and 1 base from J, with 8 bases between. The CDR3 totals 15 residues.

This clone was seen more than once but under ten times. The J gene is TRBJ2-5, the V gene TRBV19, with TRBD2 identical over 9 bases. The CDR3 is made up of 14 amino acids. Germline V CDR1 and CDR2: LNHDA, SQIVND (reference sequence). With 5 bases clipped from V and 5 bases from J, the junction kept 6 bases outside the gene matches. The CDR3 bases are TGTGCCAGTAGTTTGGGACTAGCCCACGAGACCCAGTACTTC. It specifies CASSLGLAHETQYF.

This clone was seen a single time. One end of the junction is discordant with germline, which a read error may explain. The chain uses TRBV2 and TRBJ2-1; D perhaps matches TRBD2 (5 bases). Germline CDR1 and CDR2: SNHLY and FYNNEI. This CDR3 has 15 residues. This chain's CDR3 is CASCESGGSYNEQFF. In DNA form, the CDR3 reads TGTGCCAGCTGTGAAAGCGGAGGCTCCTACAATGAGCAGTTCTTC.

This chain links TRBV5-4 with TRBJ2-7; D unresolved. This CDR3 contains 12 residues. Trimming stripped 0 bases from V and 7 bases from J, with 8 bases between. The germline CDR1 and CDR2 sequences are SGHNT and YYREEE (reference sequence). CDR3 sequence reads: CASSLGSLEQYF. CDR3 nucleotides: TGTGCCAGCAGCTTGGGGTCCCTTGAGCAGTACTTC.

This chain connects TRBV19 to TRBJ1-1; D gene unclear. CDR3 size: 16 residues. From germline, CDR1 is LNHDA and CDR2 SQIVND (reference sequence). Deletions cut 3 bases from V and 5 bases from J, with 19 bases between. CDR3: CASSIGRGTTTTEAFF. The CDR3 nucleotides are TGTGCCAGTAGTATCGGCCGGGGAACAACAACAACTGAAGCTTTCTTT.

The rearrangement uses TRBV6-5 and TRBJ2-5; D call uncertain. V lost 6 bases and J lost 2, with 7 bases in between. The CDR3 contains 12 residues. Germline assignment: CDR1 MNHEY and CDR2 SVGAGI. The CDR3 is CASSTDQETQYF. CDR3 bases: TGTGCCAGCAGCACGGATCAAGAGACCCAGTACTTC.

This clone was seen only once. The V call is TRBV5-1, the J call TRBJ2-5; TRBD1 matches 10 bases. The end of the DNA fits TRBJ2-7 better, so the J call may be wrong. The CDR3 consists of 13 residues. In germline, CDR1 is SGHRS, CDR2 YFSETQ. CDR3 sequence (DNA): TGCGCCAGCTCCCGGGACAGGGGTTACGAGCAGTACTTC. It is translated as CASSRDRGYEQYF.

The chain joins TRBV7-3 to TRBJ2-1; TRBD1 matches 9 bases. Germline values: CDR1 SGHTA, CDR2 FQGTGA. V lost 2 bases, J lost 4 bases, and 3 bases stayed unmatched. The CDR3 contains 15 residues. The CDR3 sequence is CASSLEGQGYNEQFF. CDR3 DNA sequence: TGTGCCAGCAGCTTAGAGGGACAGGGTTACAATGAGCAGTTCTTC. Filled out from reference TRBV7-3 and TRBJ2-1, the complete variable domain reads GAGVSQTPSNKVTEKGKYVELRCDPISGHTALYWYRQSLGQGPEFLIYFQGTGAADDSGLPNDRFFAVRPEGSVSTLKIQRTERGDSAVYLCASSLEGQGYNEQFFGPGTRLTVL.

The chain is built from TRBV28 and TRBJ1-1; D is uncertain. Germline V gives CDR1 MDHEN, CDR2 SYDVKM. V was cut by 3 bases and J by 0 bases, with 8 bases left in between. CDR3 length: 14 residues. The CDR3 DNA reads TGTGCCAGCAGTTTTGGGTTAATGAACACTGAAGCTTTCTTT. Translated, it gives CASSFGLMNTEAFF.

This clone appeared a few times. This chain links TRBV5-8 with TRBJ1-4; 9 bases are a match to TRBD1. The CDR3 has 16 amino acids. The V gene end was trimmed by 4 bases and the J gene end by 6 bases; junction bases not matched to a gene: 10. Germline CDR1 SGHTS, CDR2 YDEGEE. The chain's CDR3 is CASSRGTGRADEKLFF. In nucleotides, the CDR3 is TGTGCCAGCAGCCGCGGGACAGGGAGGGCGGATGAAAAACTGTTTTTT.

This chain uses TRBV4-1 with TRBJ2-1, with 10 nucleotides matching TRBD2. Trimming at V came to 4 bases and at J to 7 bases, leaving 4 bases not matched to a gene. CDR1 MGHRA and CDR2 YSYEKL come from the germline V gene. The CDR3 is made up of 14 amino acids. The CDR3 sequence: CASSPKLAGNEQFF. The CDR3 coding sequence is TGCGCCAGCAGCCCAAAACTAGCGGGGAATGAGCAGTTCTTC.

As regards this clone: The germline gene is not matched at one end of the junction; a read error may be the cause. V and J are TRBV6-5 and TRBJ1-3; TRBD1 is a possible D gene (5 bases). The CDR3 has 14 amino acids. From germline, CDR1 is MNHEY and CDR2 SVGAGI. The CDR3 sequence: CASSSGTVGDTIYF. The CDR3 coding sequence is TGTGCCAGCAGTTCAGGGACGGTTGGAGACACCATATATTTT.

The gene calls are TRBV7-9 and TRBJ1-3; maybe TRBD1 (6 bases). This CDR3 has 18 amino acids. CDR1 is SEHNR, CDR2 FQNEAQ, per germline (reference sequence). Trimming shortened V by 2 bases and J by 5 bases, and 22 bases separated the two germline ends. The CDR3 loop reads CASSLLRDATGKRNTIYF. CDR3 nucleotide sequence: TGTGCCAGCAGCTTACTCAGGGATGCAACAGGGAAGAGAAACACCATATATTTT.

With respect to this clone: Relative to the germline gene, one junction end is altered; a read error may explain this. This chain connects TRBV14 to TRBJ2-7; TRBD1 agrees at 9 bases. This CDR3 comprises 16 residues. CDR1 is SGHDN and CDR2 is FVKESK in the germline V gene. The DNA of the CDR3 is TGTGCCAGCAGCAAAGAACTCCGGGACAGGGACTACGAGCAGTACTTC. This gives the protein CASSKELRDRDYEQYF.

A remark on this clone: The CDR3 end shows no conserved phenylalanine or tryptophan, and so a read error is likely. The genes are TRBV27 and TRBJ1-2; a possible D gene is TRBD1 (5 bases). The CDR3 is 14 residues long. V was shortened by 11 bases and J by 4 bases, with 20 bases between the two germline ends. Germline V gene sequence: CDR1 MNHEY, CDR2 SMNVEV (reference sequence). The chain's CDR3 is CAGRFQGRGYGYTL. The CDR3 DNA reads TGTGCCGGCCGTTTCCAGGGTAGGGGCTATGGCTACACCCTC.

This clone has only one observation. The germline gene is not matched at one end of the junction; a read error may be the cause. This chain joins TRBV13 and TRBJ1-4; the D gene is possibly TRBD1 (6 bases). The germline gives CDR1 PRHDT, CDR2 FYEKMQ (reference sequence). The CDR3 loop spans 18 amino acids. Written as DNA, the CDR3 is TGTGCCCGCAGCCTTCTACGGGGGGGGCGTCTTGGTAATGAAAAACTGTTTTTT. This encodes CARSLLRGGRLGNEKLFF.

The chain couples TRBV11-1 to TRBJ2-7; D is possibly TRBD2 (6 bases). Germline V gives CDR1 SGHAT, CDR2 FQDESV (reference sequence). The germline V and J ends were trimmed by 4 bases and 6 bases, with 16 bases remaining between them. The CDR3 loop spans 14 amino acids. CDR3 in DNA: TGTGCCAGCAGCTGGGGGGATCCCAGAGGCGAGCAGTACTTC. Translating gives CASSWGDPRGEQYF.

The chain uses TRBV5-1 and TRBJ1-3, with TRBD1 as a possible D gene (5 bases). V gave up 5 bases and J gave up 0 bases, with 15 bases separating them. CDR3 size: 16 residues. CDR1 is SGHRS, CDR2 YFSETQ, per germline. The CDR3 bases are TGCGCCAGCAGTCCTCAGGGAGCCTTCTCTGGAAACACCATATATTTT. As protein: CASSPQGAFSGNTIYF. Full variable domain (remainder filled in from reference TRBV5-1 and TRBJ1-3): KAGVTQTPRYLIKTRGQQVTLSCSPISGHRSVSWYQQTPGQGLQFLFEYFSETQRNKGNFPGRFSGRQFSNSRSEMNVSTLELGDSALYLCASSPQGAFSGNTIYFGEGSWLTVV.

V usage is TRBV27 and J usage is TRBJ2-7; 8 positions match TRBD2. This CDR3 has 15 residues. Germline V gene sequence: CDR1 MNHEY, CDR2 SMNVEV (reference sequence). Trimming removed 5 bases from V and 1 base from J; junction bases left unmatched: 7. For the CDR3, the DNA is TGTGCCAGCAGTCGGGTCTTAGCGGGATCCTACGAGCAGTACTTC. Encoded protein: CASSRVLAGSYEQYF.